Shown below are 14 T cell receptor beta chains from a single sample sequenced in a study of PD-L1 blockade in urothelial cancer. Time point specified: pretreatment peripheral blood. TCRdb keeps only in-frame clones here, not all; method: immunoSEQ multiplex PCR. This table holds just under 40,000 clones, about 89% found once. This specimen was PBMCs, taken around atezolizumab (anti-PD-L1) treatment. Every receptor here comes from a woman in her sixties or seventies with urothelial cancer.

The CDR3 loop reads CASSFPGGPLDEQFF. The CDR3 nucleotides read TGTGCCAGCAGCTTTCCCGGGGGACCCTTAGATGAGCAGTTCTTC. The chain links TRBV7-3 to TRBJ2-1, with D perhaps matching TRBD2 (6 bases). The CDR3 has 15 amino acids. CDR1 SGHTA and CDR2 FQGTGA come from the germline V gene. Trimming took off 3 bases at V and 8 bases at J, with 17 bases between the two ends.

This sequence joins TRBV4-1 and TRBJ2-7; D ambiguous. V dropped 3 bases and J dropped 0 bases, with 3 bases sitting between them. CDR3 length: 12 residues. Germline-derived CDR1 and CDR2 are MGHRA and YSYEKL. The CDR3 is CASSQSSYEQYF. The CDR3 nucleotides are TGCGCCAGCAGCCAGAGCTCCTACGAGCAGTACTTC.

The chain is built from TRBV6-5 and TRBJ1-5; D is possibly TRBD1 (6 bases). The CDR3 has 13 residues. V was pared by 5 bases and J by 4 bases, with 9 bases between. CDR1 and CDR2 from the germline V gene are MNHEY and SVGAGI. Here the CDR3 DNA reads TGTGCCAGCAGTACACAGGGAAATCAGCCCCAGCATTTT. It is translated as CASSTQGNQPQHF.

CDR3 DNA: TGTGCCAGCAGCTCCGCACAGGGTTTAAGAACTGAAGCTTTCTTT. It specifies CASSSAQGLRTEAFF. V usage is TRBV5-4 and J usage is TRBJ1-1; D might be TRBD1 (6 bases). The CDR3 sequence is 15 residues long. Germline V gene data show CDR1 as SGHNT and CDR2 as YYREEE (reference sequence). V shed 3 bases and J shed 5 bases, with 17 bases lying between them.

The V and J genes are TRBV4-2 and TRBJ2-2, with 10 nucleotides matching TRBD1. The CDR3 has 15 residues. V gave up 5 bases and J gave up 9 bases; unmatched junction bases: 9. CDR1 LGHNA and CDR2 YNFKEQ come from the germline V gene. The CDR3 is CASSITGTGDRELFF. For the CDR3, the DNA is TGTGCCAGCAGCATCACCGGGACAGGGGACCGGGAGCTGTTTTTT.

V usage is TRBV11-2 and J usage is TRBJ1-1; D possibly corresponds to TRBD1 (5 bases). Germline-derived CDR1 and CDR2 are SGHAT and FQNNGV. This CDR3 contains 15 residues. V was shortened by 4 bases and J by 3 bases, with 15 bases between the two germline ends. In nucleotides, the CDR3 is TGTGCCAGCAGCTCCGAGTCCCGGGGGGACACTGAAGCTTTCTTT. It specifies CASSSESRGDTEAFF.

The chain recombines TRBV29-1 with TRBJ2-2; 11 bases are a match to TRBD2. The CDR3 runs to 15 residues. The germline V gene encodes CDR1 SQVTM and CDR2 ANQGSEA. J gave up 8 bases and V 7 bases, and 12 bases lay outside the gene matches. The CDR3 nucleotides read TGCAGCGGTTATAGCGGGAGGGCCGTGGGTGGGGAGCTGTTTTTT. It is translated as CSGYSGRAVGGELFF.

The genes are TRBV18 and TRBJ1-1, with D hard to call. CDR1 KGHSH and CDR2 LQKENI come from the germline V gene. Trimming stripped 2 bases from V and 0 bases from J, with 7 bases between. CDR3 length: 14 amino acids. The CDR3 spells CASSPREMNTEAFF. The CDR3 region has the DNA TGTGCCAGCTCACCAAGAGAGATGAACACTGAAGCTTTCTTT.

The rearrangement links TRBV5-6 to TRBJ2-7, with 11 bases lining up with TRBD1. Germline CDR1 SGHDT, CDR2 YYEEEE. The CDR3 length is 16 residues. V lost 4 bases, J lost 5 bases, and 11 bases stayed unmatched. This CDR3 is CASSPDRGRVPNEQYF. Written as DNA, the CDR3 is TGTGCCAGCAGCCCGGACAGGGGGCGAGTTCCTAACGAGCAGTACTTC. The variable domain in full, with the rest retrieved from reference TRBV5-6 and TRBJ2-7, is DAGVTQSPTHLIKTRGQQVTLRCSPKSGHDTVSWYQQALGQGPQFIFQYYEEEERQRGNFPDRFSGHQFPNYSSELNVNALLLGDSALYLCASSPDRGRVPNEQYFGPGTRLTVT.

This CDR3 is CSAPIANIQYF. The CDR3 bases are TGCAGTGCGCCCATTGCGAACATTCAGTACTTC. The rearrangement links TRBV20-1 to TRBJ2-4; D not certain. The ends were cut back, 6 bases at V and 7 bases at J, with 10 bases in the middle. The CDR3 totals 11 residues. The germline V gene has CDR1 DFQATT and CDR2 SNEGSKA (reference sequence).

This chain's CDR3 is CASSPGTSGSNEQFF. The CDR3 DNA is TGTGCCAGCAGCCCCGGGACTAGCGGGAGTAATGAGCAGTTCTTC. The genes are TRBV6-5 and TRBJ2-1; 14 bases map to TRBD2. The CDR3 has 15 amino acids. Germline assignment: CDR1 MNHEY and CDR2 SVGAGI. The junction had 5 bases not matched to a gene; V was cut back by 6 bases and J by 7 bases.

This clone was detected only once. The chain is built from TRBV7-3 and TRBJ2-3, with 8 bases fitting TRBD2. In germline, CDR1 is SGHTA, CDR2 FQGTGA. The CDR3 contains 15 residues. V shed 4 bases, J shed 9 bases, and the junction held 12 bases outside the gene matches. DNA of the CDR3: TGTGCCAGCAGCTCAGCAAGCGGGGGTGGAGGGACGCAGTATTTT. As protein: CASSSASGGGGTQYF.

CDR3 nucleotide sequence: TGTGCCAGCAGCTTAGAATGGGTCGGGGGAGTGGCGCCGACTGAAGCTTTCTTT. Translation gives CASSLEWVGGVAPTEAFF. The chain has TRBV7-9 and TRBJ1-1; the D gene is possibly TRBD1 (5 bases). The V end lost 1 base, the J end lost 5 bases, and 23 bases lay between the germline ends. CDR1 is SEHNR, CDR2 FQNEAQ, per germline (reference sequence). This CDR3 has 18 residues.

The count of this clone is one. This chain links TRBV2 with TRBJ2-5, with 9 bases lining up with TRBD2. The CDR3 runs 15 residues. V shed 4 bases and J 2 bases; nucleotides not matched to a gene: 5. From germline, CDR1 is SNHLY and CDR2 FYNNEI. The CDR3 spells CASSGTSARQETQYF. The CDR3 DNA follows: TGTGCCAGCAGTGGGACTAGCGCACGGCAAGAGACCCAGTACTTC.